This T cell receptor (beta chain) was observed in a study of breast tumors, draining lymph nodes, adjacent tissues. Points from the study as a whole: The data were judged consistent with most tumor T cells coming from lymph node and expanding in tumor. That most tumor T cells come from lymph nodes remained unproven. Tumor and nontumor repertoires were significantly more similar in luminal-like than in basal-like breast cancer. Tumor TCR diversity was below lymph nodes but above nontumor tissue.

Breast cancer patients provided tissue from their axillary draining lymph nodes. MiXCR, applied by TCRdb to the multiplex PCR reads, yields one record per CDR3 protein. The sample includes under 150,000 distinct CDR3 sequences, over 20% seen only once; the top ten take over 2%. The V gene end was trimmed by 5 bases and the J gene end by 1 base; junction bases not matched to a gene: 10. The CDR3 has 17 residues. CDR1 is SEHNR and CDR2 is FQNEAQ in the germline V gene (reference sequence). As to this clonotype: Its antigen is unidentified.

This sequence joins TRBV7-9 and TRBJ2-4, with TRBD2 matching 8 bases. The clonotype comes from a female donor with breast cancer. Some clones in this sample may be carry-over from other donors' samples. Sequencing input: axillary lymph node tissue. The CDR3 sequence: CASSPSGSRGAKNIQYF. CDR3 sequence (DNA): TGTGCCAGCAGCCCCAGCGGGAGTCGAGGGGCCAAAAACATTCAGTACTTC.